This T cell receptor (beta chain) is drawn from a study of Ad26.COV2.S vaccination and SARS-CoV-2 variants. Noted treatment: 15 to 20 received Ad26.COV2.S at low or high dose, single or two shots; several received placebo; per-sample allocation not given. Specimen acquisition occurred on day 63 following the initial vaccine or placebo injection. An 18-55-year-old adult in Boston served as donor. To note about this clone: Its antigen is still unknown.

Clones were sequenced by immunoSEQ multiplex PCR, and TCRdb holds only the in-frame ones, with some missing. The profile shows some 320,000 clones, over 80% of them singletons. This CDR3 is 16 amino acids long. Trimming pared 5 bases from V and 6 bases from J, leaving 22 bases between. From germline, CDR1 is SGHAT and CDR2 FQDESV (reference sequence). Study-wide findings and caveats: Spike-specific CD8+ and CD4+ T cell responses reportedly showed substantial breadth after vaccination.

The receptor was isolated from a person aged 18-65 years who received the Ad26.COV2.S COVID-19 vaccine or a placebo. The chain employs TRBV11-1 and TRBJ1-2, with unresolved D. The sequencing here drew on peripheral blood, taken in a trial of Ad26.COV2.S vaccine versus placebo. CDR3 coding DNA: TGTGCCAGCAGCCTTCGGTCCCCGGCAGGAAGAGATGGCTACACCTTC. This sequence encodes CASSLRSPAGRDGYTF.